This TCR beta chain was sequenced for a study of cytomegalovirus exposure and HLA in healthy donors. The PCR was carried out with 60 Vbeta primers and 13 Jbeta primers. Repertoires were generated with immunoSEQ multiplex PCR, while TCRdb's copy carries only in-frame clones and drops some. The sample holds some 150,000 clones, roughly 80% seen once. Points from the study as a whole: Indistinguishable V segments, including TRBV6-2 and TRBV6-3, were excluded.

With regard to this clone: Its antigen is not known. Other DNA sequences in this sample translate to the same CDR3.

Those who donated were healthy bone marrow donors. Unrecorded immune exposure was likely among donors, who were nominally healthy when sampled. The CDR3 is 13 amino acids. The germline V gene has CDR1 SGHNT and CDR2 YENEEA. V gave up 1 base and J gave up 1 base, with 4 bases separating them. The J gene is TRBJ1-1, the V gene TRBV11-3; D is ambiguous. The specimen was PBMCs. This TCR came from a middle-aged woman in good health and CMV-seropositive. The CDR3 DNA reads TGTGCCAGCAGCTTAGGGCAGAACACTGAAGCTTTCTTT. It yields the protein CASSLGQNTEAFF. Based on the CDR3 plus reference TRBV11-3 and TRBJ1-1, the full variable domain is EAGVVQSPRYKIIEKKQPVAFWCNPISGHNTLYWYLQNLGQGPELLIRYENEEAVDDSQLPKDRFSAERLKGVDSTLKIQPAELGDSAVYLCASSLGQNTEAFFGQGTRLTVV.